The clone carrying this T cell receptor beta chain occurred many times. The antigen remains unidentified. From germline, CDR1 is LGHNA and CDR2 YNFKEQ. CDR3 length: 14 residues. J gave up 0 bases and V 4 bases, and 2 bases lay outside the gene matches. CDR3 and TCR beta VDJ profiling relied on a genomic DNA template. TCRdb independently ran MiXCR on the reads; one entry per CDR3 protein. Of fewer than 200,000 distinct CDR3 sequences in the sample, approximately 44% are singletons; the top ten hold 1.1%. This entry comes from a study of CD8+CD57+ T cells in acquired aplastic anemia. Study details: Recorded DNA amounts for sorted CD4+ and CD8+ cells had an average of around 3.5 ug. Study-wide results and limits: Patients were compared with controls for CD8+ Simpson's diversity, and no significant difference emerged.

The chain has TRBV4-2 and TRBJ2-7; TRBD2 aligns across 8 bases. Material for sequencing was sorted CD4+, CD8+, or CD8+CD57+ T cells (not recorded which) from PBMCs. The source of this sequence is a human donor in good health. The CDR3 here is CASSRGGLSYEQYF. The CDR3 DNA reads as TGTGCCAGCAGCCGCGGGGGGCTCTCCTACGAGCAGTACTTC.